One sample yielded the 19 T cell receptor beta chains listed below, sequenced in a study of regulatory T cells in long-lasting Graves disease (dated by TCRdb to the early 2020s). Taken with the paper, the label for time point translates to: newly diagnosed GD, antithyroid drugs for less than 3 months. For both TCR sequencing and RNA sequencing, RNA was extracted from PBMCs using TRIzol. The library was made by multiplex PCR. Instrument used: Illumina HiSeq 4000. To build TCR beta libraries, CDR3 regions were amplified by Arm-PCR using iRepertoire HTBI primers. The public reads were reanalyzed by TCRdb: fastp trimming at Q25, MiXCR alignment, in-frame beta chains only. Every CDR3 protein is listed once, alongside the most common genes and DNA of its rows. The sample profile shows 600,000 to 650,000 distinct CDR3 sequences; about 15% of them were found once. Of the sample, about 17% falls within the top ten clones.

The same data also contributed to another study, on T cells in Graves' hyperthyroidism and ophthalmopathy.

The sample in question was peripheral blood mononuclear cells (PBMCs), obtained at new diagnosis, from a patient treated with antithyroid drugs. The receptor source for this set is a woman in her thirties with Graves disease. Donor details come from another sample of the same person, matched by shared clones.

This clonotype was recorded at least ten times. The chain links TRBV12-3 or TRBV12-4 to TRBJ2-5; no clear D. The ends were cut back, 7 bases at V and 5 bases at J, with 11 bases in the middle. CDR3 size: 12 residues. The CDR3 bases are TGTGCCAGCAACAAAGTGGGGGAGACCCAGTACTTC. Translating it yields CASNKVGETQYF.

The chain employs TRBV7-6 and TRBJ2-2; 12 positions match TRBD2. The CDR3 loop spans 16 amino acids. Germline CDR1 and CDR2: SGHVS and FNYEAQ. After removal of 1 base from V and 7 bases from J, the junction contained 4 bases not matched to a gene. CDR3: CASSLGTSGTVGELFF. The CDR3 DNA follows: TGTGCCAGCAGCTTAGGGACTAGCGGGACTGTCGGGGAGCTGTTTTTT.

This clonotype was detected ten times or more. CDR3 protein: CATSSGQGGSNEQFF. The CDR3 DNA is TGTGCCACCAGCAGCGGACAGGGGGGATCAAATGAGCAGTTCTTC. The chain combines TRBV15 with TRBJ2-1, with 10 bases matching TRBD1. CDR1 and CDR2 from the germline V gene are LNHNV and YYDKDF (reference sequence). V lost 3 bases, J lost 7 bases, and 6 bases stayed unmatched. The CDR3 extends over 15 amino acids.

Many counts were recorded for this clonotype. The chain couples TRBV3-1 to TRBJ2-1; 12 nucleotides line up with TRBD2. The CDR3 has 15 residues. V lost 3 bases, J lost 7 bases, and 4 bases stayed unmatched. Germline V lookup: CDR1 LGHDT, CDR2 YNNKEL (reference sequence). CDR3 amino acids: CASSHSGTSGNEQFF. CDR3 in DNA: TGTGCCAGCAGCCACTCAGGGACTAGCGGGAATGAGCAGTTCTTC.

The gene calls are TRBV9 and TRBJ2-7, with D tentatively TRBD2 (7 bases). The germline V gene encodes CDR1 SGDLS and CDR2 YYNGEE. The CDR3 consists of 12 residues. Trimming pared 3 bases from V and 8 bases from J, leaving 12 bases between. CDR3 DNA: TGTGCCAGCAGCGGCGGGGGCCCTAAGCAGTACTTC. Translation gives CASSGGGPKQYF.

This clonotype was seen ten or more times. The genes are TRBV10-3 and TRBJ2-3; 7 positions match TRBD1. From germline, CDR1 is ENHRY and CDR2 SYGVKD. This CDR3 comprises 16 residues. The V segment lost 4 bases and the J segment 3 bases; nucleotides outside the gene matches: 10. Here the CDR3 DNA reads TGTGCCATCAGTGCGACGACAGGGCAGGGAACAGATACGCAGTATTTT. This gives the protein CAISATTGQGTDTQYF.

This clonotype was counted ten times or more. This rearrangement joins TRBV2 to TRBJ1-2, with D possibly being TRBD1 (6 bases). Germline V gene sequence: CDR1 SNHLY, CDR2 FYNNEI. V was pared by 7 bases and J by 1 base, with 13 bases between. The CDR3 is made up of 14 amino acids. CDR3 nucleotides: TGTGCCAGCACCCCAAGGGGGGTTAACTATGGCTACACCTTC. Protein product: CASTPRGVNYGYTF. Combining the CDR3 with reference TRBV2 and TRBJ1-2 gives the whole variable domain EPEVTQTPSHQVTQMGQEVILRCVPISNHLYFYWYRQILGQKVEFLVSFYNNEISEKSEIFDDQFSVERPDGSNFTLKIRSTKLEDSAMYFCASTPRGVNYGYTFGSGTRLTVV.

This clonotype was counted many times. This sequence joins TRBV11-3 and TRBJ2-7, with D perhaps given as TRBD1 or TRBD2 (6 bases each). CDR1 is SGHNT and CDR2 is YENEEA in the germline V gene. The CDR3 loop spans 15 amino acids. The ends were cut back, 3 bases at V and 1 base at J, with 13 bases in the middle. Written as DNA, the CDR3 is TGTGCCAGCAGCTTGGGCGGGACACAATCCTACGAGCAGTACTTC. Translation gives CASSLGGTQSYEQYF.

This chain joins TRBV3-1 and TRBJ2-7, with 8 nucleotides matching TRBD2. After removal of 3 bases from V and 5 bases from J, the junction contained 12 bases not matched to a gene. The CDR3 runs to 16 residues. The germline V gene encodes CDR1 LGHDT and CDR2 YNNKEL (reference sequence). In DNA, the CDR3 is TGTGCCAGCAGCCAGAGTTCCGGGCTAGCGGGCCACGAGCAGTACTTC. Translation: CASSQSSGLAGHEQYF.

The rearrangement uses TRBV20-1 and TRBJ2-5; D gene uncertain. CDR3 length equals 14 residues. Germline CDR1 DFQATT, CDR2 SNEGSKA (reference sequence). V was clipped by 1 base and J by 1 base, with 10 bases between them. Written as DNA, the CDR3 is TGCAGTGCTAGAGTATCTGCGGCCCAAGAGACCCAGTACTTC. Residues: CSARVSAAQETQYF.

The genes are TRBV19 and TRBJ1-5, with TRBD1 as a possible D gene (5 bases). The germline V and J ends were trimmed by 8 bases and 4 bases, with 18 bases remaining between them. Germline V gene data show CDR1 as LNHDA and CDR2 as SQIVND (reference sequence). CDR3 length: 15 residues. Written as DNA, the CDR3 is TGTGCCAGTGAGATCGGGGGGGGAAGGAATCAGCCCCAGCATTTT. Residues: CASEIGGGRNQPQHF.

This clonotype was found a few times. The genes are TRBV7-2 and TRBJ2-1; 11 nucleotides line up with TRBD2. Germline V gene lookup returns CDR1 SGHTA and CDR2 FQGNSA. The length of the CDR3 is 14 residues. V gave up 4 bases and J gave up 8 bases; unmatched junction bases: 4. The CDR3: CASSYTSGSYEQFF. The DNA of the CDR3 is TGTGCCAGCAGCTACACTAGCGGGAGCTATGAGCAGTTCTTC.

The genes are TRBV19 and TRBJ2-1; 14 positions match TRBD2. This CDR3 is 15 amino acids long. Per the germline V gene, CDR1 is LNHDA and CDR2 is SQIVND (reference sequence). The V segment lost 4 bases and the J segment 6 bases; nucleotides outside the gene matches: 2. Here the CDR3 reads CASSTTSGRANEQFF. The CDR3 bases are TGTGCCAGTAGTACGACTAGCGGGAGGGCCAATGAGCAGTTCTTC.

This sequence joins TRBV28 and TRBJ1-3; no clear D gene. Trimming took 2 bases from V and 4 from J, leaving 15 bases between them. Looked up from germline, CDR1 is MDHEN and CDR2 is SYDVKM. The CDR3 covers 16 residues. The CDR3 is CASSLVAPMRGNTIYF. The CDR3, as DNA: TGTGCCAGCAGTTTAGTGGCCCCAATGAGGGGAAACACCATATATTTT.

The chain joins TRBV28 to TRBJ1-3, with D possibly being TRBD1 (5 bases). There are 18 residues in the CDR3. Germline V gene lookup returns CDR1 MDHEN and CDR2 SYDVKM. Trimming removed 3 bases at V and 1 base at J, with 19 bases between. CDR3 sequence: CASSFLDRRTKSGNTIYF. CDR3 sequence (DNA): TGTGCCAGCAGTTTCCTTGACCGAAGGACAAAATCTGGAAACACCATATATTTT.

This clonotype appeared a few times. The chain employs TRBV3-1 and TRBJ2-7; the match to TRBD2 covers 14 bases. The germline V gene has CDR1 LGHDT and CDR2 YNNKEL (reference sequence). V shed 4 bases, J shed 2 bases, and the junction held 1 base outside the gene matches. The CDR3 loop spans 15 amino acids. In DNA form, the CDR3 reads TGTGCCAGCAGCCGGGGACTAGCGGGAGCCTACGAGCAGTACTTC. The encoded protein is CASSRGLAGAYEQYF.

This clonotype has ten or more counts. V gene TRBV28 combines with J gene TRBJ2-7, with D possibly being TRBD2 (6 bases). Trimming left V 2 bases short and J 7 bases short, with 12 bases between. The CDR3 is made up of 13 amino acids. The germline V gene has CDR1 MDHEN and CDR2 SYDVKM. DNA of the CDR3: TGTGCCAGCAGTTTAACTAGCAGGGATGAGCAGTACTTC. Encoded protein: CASSLTSRDEQYF. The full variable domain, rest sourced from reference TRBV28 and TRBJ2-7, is DVKVTQSSRYLVKRTGEKVFLECVQDMDHENMFWYRQDPGLGLRLIYFSYDVKMKEKGDIPEGYSVSREKKERFSLILESASTNQTSMYLCASSLTSRDEQYFGPGTRLTVT.

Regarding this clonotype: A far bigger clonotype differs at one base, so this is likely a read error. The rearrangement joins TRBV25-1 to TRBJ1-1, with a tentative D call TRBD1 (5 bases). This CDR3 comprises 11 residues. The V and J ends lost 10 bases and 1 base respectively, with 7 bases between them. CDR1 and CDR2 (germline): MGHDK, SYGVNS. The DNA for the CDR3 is TGTGCCAACAGGCAGAACACTGAAGCTTTCTTT. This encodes CANRQNTEAFF.

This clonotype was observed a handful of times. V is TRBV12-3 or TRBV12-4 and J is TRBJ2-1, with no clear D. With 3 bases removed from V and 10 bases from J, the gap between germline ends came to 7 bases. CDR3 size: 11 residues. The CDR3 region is CASSFMGEQFF. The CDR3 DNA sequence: TGTGCCAGCAGTTTTATGGGCGAGCAGTTCTTC.